This T cell receptor (beta chain) was sequenced in a study of response to subunit inactivated influenza vaccine. General study findings and limits: The authors put forward the suggestion that each seasonal influenza vaccination may bring in only a limited number of new T cells.

Trimming left V 5 bases short and J 0 bases short, with 11 bases between. The CDR3 spans 15 residues. From germline, CDR1 is SGHTA and CDR2 FQGNSA. TCRdb re-called the RT-PCR reads through MiXCR, storing one row per CDR3 protein. The sample includes roughly 570,000 distinct CDR3 sequences, 14% of them seen just once. There are many counts of this clonotype. Antigen specificity is unknown. The clonotype comes from a man in his forties or fifties who received an inactivated influenza vaccine. Sequenced material: PBMCs from blood, taken roughly 12 days after vaccination. The rearrangement links TRBV7-2 to TRBJ1-3; D possibly corresponds to TRBD1 (5 bases). CDR3 sequence: CASSPGRISGNTIYF. For the CDR3, the DNA is TGTGCCAGCAGCCCGGGACGGATCTCTGGAAACACCATATATTTT.